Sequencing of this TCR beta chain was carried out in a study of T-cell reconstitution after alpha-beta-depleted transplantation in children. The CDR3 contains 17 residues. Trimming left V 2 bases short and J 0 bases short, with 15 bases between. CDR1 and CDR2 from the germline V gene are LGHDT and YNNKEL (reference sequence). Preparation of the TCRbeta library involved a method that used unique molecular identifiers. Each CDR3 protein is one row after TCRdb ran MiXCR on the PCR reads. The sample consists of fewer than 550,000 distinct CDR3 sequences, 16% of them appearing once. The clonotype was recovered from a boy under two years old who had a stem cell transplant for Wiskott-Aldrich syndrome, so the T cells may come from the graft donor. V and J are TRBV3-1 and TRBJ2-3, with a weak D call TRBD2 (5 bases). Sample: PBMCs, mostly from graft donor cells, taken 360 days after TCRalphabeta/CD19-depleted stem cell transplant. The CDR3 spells CASSQWTPLRSTDTQYF. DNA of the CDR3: TGTGCCAGCAGCCAATGGACTCCCTTACGAAGCACAGATACGCAGTATTTT.